Following are 2 T cell receptor beta chains from one sample sequenced in a study of T cell responses to AZD1222 COVID-19 vaccine. Sequencing used immunoSEQ multiplex PCR; TCRdb keeps in-frame clones, though not all of them. This table holds 120,000 to 150,000 clones, around 90% found once. The sequencing here drew on peripheral blood, taken 28 days after the second AZD1222 dose. All receptors derive from an adult who received the AZD1222 COVID-19 vaccine.

The chain joins TRBV27 to TRBJ2-5; D ambiguous. With 4 bases removed from V and 2 bases from J, the gap between germline ends came to 14 bases. The CDR3 spans 15 residues. CDR1 and CDR2 from the germline V gene are MNHEY and SMNVEV (reference sequence). The CDR3 nucleotides are TGTGCCAGCAGTTCTGGCAGCATGGGGCAAGAGACCCAGTACTTC. It translates to CASSSGSMGQETQYF.

The chain carries TRBV7-8 and TRBJ2-3; 11 bases are a match to TRBD2. V lost 6 bases to trimming and J lost 6 bases; unmatched junction nucleotides: 5. The CDR3 has 14 residues. The germline gives CDR1 SGHVS, CDR2 FQNEAQ. The DNA for the CDR3 is TGTGCCAGCAGTTCTAGCGGGAGGTACGATACGCAGTATTTT. As protein: CASSSSGRYDTQYF. Complete variable domain (other parts from reference TRBV7-8 and TRBJ2-3): GAGVSQSPRYKVAKRGQDVALRCDPISGHVSLFWYQQALGQGPEFLTYFQNEAQLDKSGLPSDRFFAERPEGSVSTLKIQRTQQEDSAVYLCASSSSGRYDTQYFGPGTRLTVL.